The 30 T cell receptor beta chains in this list originate from one sample, sequenced in a study of blood T cell repertoires in COVID-19. Only in-frame clones appear in the TCRdb table, and some are missing; sequencing was by immunoSEQ multiplex PCR. The sample lists 100,000 to 150,000 clones, around 89% occurring once. The sample was peripheral blood. Receptor source: a man between 45 and 60 years old with acute or convalescent COVID-19.

The V and J genes are TRBV5-1 and TRBJ1-2; D may be TRBD1 (5 bases). Germline CDR1 reads SGHRS; CDR2 reads YFSETQ. The CDR3 is 14 amino acids. V gave up 4 bases and J gave up 3 bases, with 13 bases separating them. The DNA of the CDR3 is TGCGCCAGCAGCCCGGCTGGGGCTGACTATGGCTACACCTTC. It yields the protein CASSPAGADYGYTF.

The CDR3 is CASNPPGLANNEQFF. CDR3 coding DNA: TGTGCCAGTAACCCACCGGGACTAGCCAACAATGAGCAGTTCTTC. The V gene is TRBV19, the J gene TRBJ2-1; 9 bases map to TRBD2. Trimming removed 7 bases from V and 5 bases from J; junction bases left unmatched: 9. The CDR3 is 15 amino acids. CDR1 and CDR2 from the germline V gene are LNHDA and SQIVND (reference sequence).

The chain couples TRBV7-8 to TRBJ1-2; D is unresolved. This CDR3 is built from 15 residues. Germline V gene data show CDR1 as SGHVS and CDR2 as FQNEAQ. V lost 6 bases and J 0 bases, leaving 14 bases between the germline ends. The CDR3 protein is CASSPGERANYGYTF. CDR3 bases: TGTGCCAGCAGTCCTGGGGAGAGAGCTAACTATGGCTACACCTTC. Complete variable domain (other parts from reference TRBV7-8 and TRBJ1-2): GAGVSQSPRYKVAKRGQDVALRCDPISGHVSLFWYQQALGQGPEFLTYFQNEAQLDKSGLPSDRFFAERPEGSVSTLKIQRTQQEDSAVYLCASSPGERANYGYTFGSGTRLTVV.

The genes are TRBV25-1 and TRBJ2-3, with 7 positions matching TRBD2. The V and J ends lost 8 bases and 5 bases, in that order; junction bases with no gene match: 4. The CDR3 contains 12 residues. Per germline, CDR1 MGHDK and CDR2 SYGVNS. The CDR3 spells CASGWTRDTQYF. CDR3 nucleotides: TGTGCCAGCGGATGGACTAGAGATACGCAGTATTTT.

This rearrangement joins TRBV3-1 (or the pseudogene TRBV3-2) to TRBJ1-1; 8 nucleotides line up with TRBD1. CDR3 length: 15 amino acids. Germline values: CDR1 LGHDT, CDR2 YNNKEL (reference sequence). The V segment lost 4 bases and the J segment 4 bases; nucleotides outside the gene matches: 8. CDR3 DNA: TGTGCCAGCAGCCCCGGACAGGGTGGAGCCACTGAAGCTTTCTTT. Residues: CASSPGQGGATEAFF.

The gene calls are TRBV4-1 and TRBJ2-1; 8 bases fit TRBD1. The V gene end was trimmed by 0 bases and the J gene end by 6 bases; junction bases not matched to a gene: 13. Per germline, CDR1 MGHRA and CDR2 YSYEKL. The length of the CDR3 is 18 residues. CDR3 protein: CASSQEPAQTGGGNEQFF. The CDR3 region has the DNA TGCGCCAGCAGCCAAGAACCCGCGCAAACAGGGGGTGGCAATGAGCAGTTCTTC.

This rearrangement joins TRBV6-6 to TRBJ1-5, with D possibly TRBD1 on 6 matching bases. Trimming took off 6 bases at V and 1 base at J, with 13 bases between the two ends. CDR1 and CDR2 (germline): MNHNY, SVGAGI (reference sequence). The CDR3 length is 15 residues. The CDR3: CASSPRDTSNQPQHF. The CDR3 DNA follows: TGTGCCAGCAGCCCCCGGGACACCAGCAATCAGCCCCAGCATTTT.

This chain joins TRBV6-5 and TRBJ2-2; 7 bases are a match to TRBD1. The V gene's germline CDR1 is MNHEY and CDR2 SVGAGI. The CDR3 has 12 amino acids. V shed 8 bases, J shed 7 bases, and the junction held 4 bases outside the gene matches. This CDR3 is CASQGDDGELFF. The CDR3 DNA follows: TGTGCCAGCCAGGGGGATGACGGGGAGCTGTTTTTT.

The rearrangement links TRBV6-6 to TRBJ1-1, with D unclear. The CDR3 has 12 residues. Trimming left V 6 bases short and J 5 bases short, with 10 bases between. Looked up from germline, CDR1 is MNHNY and CDR2 is SVGAGI (reference sequence). The CDR3 region has the DNA TGTGCCAGCAGGAAAGACGGGACTGAAGCTTTCTTT. Protein sequence: CASRKDGTEAFF.

The CDR3 DNA reads TGTGCCAGCAAAAAGTTCCGGGACAGCACTGAAGCTTTCTTT. Protein sequence: CASKKFRDSTEAFF. This chain uses TRBV6-5 with TRBJ1-1; TRBD1 matches at 7 bases. The CDR3 contains 14 residues. V dropped 7 bases and J dropped 4; count of bases not matched to a gene: 9. Germline V CDR1 and CDR2: MNHEY, SVGAGI.

The V and J genes are TRBV5-6 and TRBJ2-1, with 9 bases fitting TRBD1. Trimming cost V 0 bases and J 5 bases; bases outside gene matches: 15. The CDR3 has 19 amino acids. CDR1 and CDR2 from the germline V gene are SGHDT and YYEEEE. CDR3 region: CASSLGRDRVGSLHNEQFF. The CDR3, as DNA: TGTGCCAGCAGCTTGGGTAGGGACAGGGTTGGTAGCCTCCACAATGAGCAGTTCTTC.

The V call is TRBV7-2, the J call TRBJ1-6, with D uncertain. The CDR3 totals 16 residues. CDR1 and CDR2 (germline): SGHTA, FQGNSA. The V gene lost 5 bases and the J gene lost 7 bases, with 18 bases spanning the gap. CDR3 bases: TGTGCCAGCAGCCCCGTGGGGAGTGTGACGAATTCACCCCTCCACTTT. It codes for CASSPVGSVTNSPLHF.

The V gene is TRBV5-8, the J gene TRBJ2-7; tentative D call: TRBD2 (6 bases). Trimming took off 6 bases at V and 0 bases at J, with 13 bases between the two ends. Germline V gene data show CDR1 as SGHTS and CDR2 as YDEGEE. CDR3 length: 14 residues. The CDR3 nucleotides read TGTGCCAGCACCCGGGCGGGGAGCTCCTACGAGCAGTACTTC. This gives the protein CASTRAGSSYEQYF.

CDR3 sequence: CASSQDARTGELFF. CDR3 nucleotides: TGCGCCAGCAGCCAAGATGCGAGAACCGGGGAGCTGTTTTTT. The genes are TRBV4-3 and TRBJ2-2; D remains ambiguous. Germline V gene data show CDR1 as LGHNA and CDR2 as YSLEER. Trimming cost V 0 bases and J 5 bases, with 7 bases left between them. This CDR3 is built from 14 residues.

The rearrangement joins TRBV9 to TRBJ1-1, with TRBD1 matching over 8 bases. Germline CDR1 and CDR2: SGDLS and YYNGEE. The CDR3 consists of 14 residues. Trimming cost V 2 bases and J 3 bases; bases outside gene matches: 3. CDR3 nucleotides: TGTGCCAGCAGCGTTGGCAGGGGGCACACTGAAGCTTTCTTT. Translating it yields CASSVGRGHTEAFF. The full variable domain, its missing parts supplied by reference TRBV9 and TRBJ1-1, is DSGVTQTPKHLITATGQRVTLRCSPRSGDLSVYWYQQSLDQGLQFLIQYYNGEERAKGNILERFSAQQFPDLHSELNLSSLELGDSALYFCASSVGRGHTEAFFGQGTRLTVV.

The V call is TRBV3-1 (or the pseudogene TRBV3-2), the J call TRBJ2-1, with D perhaps TRBD2 (7 bases). This CDR3 comprises 16 residues. Germline values: CDR1 LGHDT, CDR2 YNNKEL (reference sequence). Trimming left V 7 bases short and J 0 bases short, with 16 bases between. DNA of the CDR3: TGTGCCAGCACTCACGGGGGGCCACGCTCCTACAATGAGCAGTTCTTC. Translated: CASTHGGPRSYNEQFF.

Here the CDR3 reads CATSDPGLAATGELFF. CDR3 DNA: TGTGCCACCAGTGACCCTGGACTAGCCGCCACCGGGGAGCTGTTTTTT. The rearrangement joins TRBV24-1 to TRBJ2-2; 8 positions match TRBD2. The CDR3 has 16 residues. J gave up 4 bases and V 4 bases, and 7 bases lay outside the gene matches. Germline loops: CDR1 KGHDR, CDR2 SFDVKD.

This rearrangement joins TRBV19 to TRBJ2-2; 11 positions agree with TRBD1. Looked up from germline, CDR1 is LNHDA and CDR2 is SQIVND (reference sequence). J lost 6 bases, V lost 5 bases, and 2 bases had no gene match. The CDR3 runs 14 residues. CDR3 DNA: TGTGCCAGTAGTGCGGGACAGGGGGCCGGGGAGCTGTTTTTT. It is translated as CASSAGQGAGELFF.

The V call is TRBV6-5, the J call TRBJ2-5, with 12 positions matching TRBD1. With 10 bases clipped from V and 2 bases from J, the junction kept 8 bases outside the gene matches. Germline lookup yields CDR1 MNHEY and CDR2 SVGAGI. The CDR3 is made up of 15 amino acids. The DNA for the CDR3 is TGTGCCACCCCGGGGACAGGGGGCAATCAAGAGACCCAGTACTTC. It specifies CATPGTGGNQETQYF.

The chain recombines TRBV6-5 with TRBJ1-1; the D gene is possibly TRBD1 (5 bases). Germline V gene lookup returns CDR1 MNHEY and CDR2 SVGAGI. V lost 5 bases and J lost 2, with 15 bases in between. The CDR3 totals 15 residues. DNA of the CDR3: TGTGCCAGCAGTCTCCAGGGCCAGCTTAACACTGAAGCTTTCTTT. This codes for CASSLQGQLNTEAFF.

The chain recombines TRBV9 with TRBJ2-1, with 8 bases identical to TRBD1. Germline loops: CDR1 SGDLS, CDR2 YYNGEE. V gave up 2 bases and J gave up 10 bases; unmatched junction bases: 14. There are 16 residues in the CDR3. Here the CDR3 reads CASSVSDRGIVAEQFF. The CDR3, as DNA: TGTGCCAGCAGCGTTTCTGACAGGGGTATAGTCGCCGAGCAGTTCTTC.

In DNA form, the CDR3 reads TGTGCCTGGAGGTGGGCGGGAGGGAGCAATGAGCAGTTCTTC. It yields the protein CAWRWAGGSNEQFF. The rearrangement uses TRBV30 and TRBJ2-1; 9 bases align to TRBD2. The CDR3 loop spans 14 amino acids. The germline V gene encodes CDR1 GTSNPN and CDR2 SVGIG (reference sequence). The trim removed 3 bases at V and 6 bases at J, leaving 6 bases unmatched.

This rearrangement joins TRBV19 to TRBJ1-4; 7 bases line up with TRBD1. The CDR3 is made up of 16 amino acids. The J segment lost 10 bases and the V segment lost 5 bases, leaving 16 bases of the junction unmatched. The germline gives CDR1 LNHDA, CDR2 SQIVND (reference sequence). DNA of the CDR3: TGTGCCAGTAGTGCCGACAGGGCAGAGGTTGCCGGAAAACTGTTTTTT. Encoded protein: CASSADRAEVAGKLFF.

V gene TRBV4-3 combines with J gene TRBJ2-7, with D maybe TRBD1 (5 bases). The CDR3 has 15 residues. Germline V gene lookup returns CDR1 LGHNA and CDR2 YSLEER. The V gene lost 1 base and the J gene lost 0 bases, with 10 bases spanning the gap. The CDR3 here is CASSQAAGSSYEQYF. In nucleotides, the CDR3 is TGCGCCAGCAGCCAAGCTGCAGGGTCCTCCTACGAGCAGTACTTC.

The chain employs TRBV6-1 and TRBJ1-3; no clear D gene. Deletions cut 2 bases from V and 2 bases from J, with 13 bases between. Per the germline V gene, CDR1 is MNHNS and CDR2 is SASEGT. The CDR3 sequence is 16 residues long. Written as DNA, the CDR3 is TGTGCCAGCAGTGAAAGGAGTAGCGGGGCTGGAAACACCATATATTTT. Protein product: CASSERSSGAGNTIYF.

The chain uses TRBV12-5 and TRBJ1-4, with D possibly TRBD1 on 5 matching bases. V was cut by 0 bases and J by 5 bases, with 13 bases left in between. The germline V gene has CDR1 LGHNT and CDR2 FRNRAP. This CDR3 comprises 16 residues. CDR3 loop: CASGLVLGHQNEKLFF. DNA of the CDR3: TGTGCTAGTGGTTTGGTACTCGGACACCAGAATGAAAAACTGTTTTTT. The full variable domain, in which reference TRBV12-5 and TRBJ1-4 provide the parts outside the CDR3, is DARVTQTPRHKVTEMGQEVTMRCQPILGHNTVFWYRQTMMQGLELLAYFRNRAPLDDSGMPKDRFSAEMPDATLATLKIQPSEPRDSAVYFCASGLVLGHQNEKLFFGSGTQLSVL.

The chain couples TRBV7-7 to TRBJ1-6, with 7 bases aligning to TRBD1. This CDR3 comprises 17 residues. V dropped 7 bases and J dropped 4; count of bases not matched to a gene: 13. Germline loops: CDR1 SSHAT, CDR2 FNYEAQ (reference sequence). The CDR3 coding sequence is TGTGCCAGCAACCCCGAGGCAGGGGGTGTTTATAATTCACCCCTCCACTTT. This translates into CASNPEAGGVYNSPLHF.

The rearrangement uses TRBV2 and TRBJ2-5, with D maybe TRBD2 (5 bases). Looked up from germline, CDR1 is SNHLY and CDR2 is FYNNEI. The CDR3 runs to 14 residues. V was cut by 2 bases and J by 6 bases, with 13 bases left in between. CDR3 sequence: CASSERGSIQTQYF. CDR3 DNA sequence: TGTGCCAGCAGTGAACGAGGGAGTATACAGACCCAGTACTTC.

This clone was seen a single time. The chain recombines TRBV7-9 with TRBJ1-3; D unresolved. In germline, CDR1 is SEHNR, CDR2 FQNEAQ (reference sequence). V was trimmed by 0 bases and J by 1 base, leaving 7 bases between them. The CDR3 is made up of 15 amino acids. The CDR3 DNA follows: TGTGCCAGCAGCTTAGCGGCACCGTCTGGAAACACCATATATTTT. Protein sequence: CASSLAAPSGNTIYF.

The rearrangement joins TRBV7-9 to TRBJ1-6; D gene ambiguous. In germline, CDR1 is SEHNR, CDR2 FQNEAQ (reference sequence). The V gene lost 5 bases and the J gene lost 10 bases, with 15 bases spanning the gap. This CDR3 is 14 amino acids long. The CDR3, as DNA: TGTGCCAGCAGCCGTACCGGGGTAGGGTCACCCCTCCACTTT. As protein: CASSRTGVGSPLHF.